These T cell receptor beta chains were read from a single sample in a study of healthy donors' naive CD4 and CD8 T cells. TCRdb used MiXCR to reprocess the reads, holding one entry per CDR3 protein. The table shows approximately 180,000 distinct CDR3 sequences, with around 70% occurring only once. Sample: naive CD4+ and CD8+ T cells sorted from blood, pooled from several donors. These TCRs come from a pool of human donors in good health; the sample pools cells from several healthy donors. The CDR3 runs from the conserved cysteine through the conserved F or W. A D gene is named only where the DNA matches it firmly. The size of a clone is reported for some rows only, either as once, few or many, or as a class for expanded clones.

j_gene: TRBJ1-1; d_gene: NA; v_gene: TRBV10-3; abundance: NA; CDR3aa: CAIRVNGQLNTEAFF; CDR3nt: TGTGCCATCAGGGTCAATGGACAGTTGAACACTGAAGCTTTCTTT
j_gene: TRBJ2-7; d_gene: NA; v_gene: TRBV29-1; abundance: NA; CDR3aa: CSVETDYYEQYF; CDR3nt: TGCAGCGTTGAAACTGACTACTACGAGCAGTACTTC
j_gene: TRBJ1-1; d_gene: NA; v_gene: TRBV6-5; abundance: NA; CDR3aa: CAISGTGTGTEAFF; CDR3nt: TGTGCCATCAGTGGAACAGGGACGGGCACTGAAGCTTTCTTT
j_gene: TRBJ2-7; d_gene: NA; v_gene: TRBV27; abundance: NA; CDR3aa: CASSPNFYEQYF; CDR3nt: TGTGCCAGCAGTCCGAACTTCTACGAGCAGTACTTC
j_gene: TRBJ2-1; d_gene: NA; v_gene: TRBV19; abundance: NA; CDR3aa: CASSIGLNNEQFF; CDR3nt: TGTGCCAGCAGTATAGGGCTGAACAATGAGCAGTTCTTC
j_gene: TRBJ1-1; d_gene: NA; v_gene: TRBV6-2/TRBV6-3; abundance: NA; CDR3aa: CASRLMGTEAFF; CDR3nt: TGTGCCAGCAGATTAATGGGCACTGAAGCTTTCTTT
j_gene: TRBJ1-2; d_gene: NA; v_gene: TRBV6-6; abundance: NA; CDR3aa: CASSYQYPGTNGYTF; CDR3nt: TGTGCCAGCAGTTACCAGTACCCCGGGACTAATGGCTACACCTTC
j_gene: TRBJ2-7; d_gene: NA; v_gene: TRBV5-5; abundance: NA; CDR3aa: CASNHQPGYEQYF; CDR3nt: TGTGCCAGCAACCACCAACCGGGTTACGAGCAGTACTTC
j_gene: TRBJ2-7; d_gene: TRBD1; v_gene: TRBV27; abundance: NA; CDR3aa: CATGQGPYEQYF; CDR3nt: TGTGCCACCGGACAGGGGCCATACGAGCAGTACTTC
j_gene: TRBJ2-3; d_gene: TRBD2; v_gene: TRBV18; abundance: few; CDR3aa: CASSPTPTSGRSDTQYF; CDR3nt: TGTGCCAGCTCACCTACCCCGACTAGCGGGAGGTCAGATACGCAGTATTTT
j_gene: TRBJ2-1; d_gene: TRBD2; v_gene: TRBV29-1; abundance: NA; CDR3aa: CSVEEAETGRAFNEQFF; CDR3nt: TGCAGCGTTGAAGAGGCGGAGACCGGGAGGGCCTTTAATGAGCAGTTCTTC
j_gene: TRBJ1-2; d_gene: NA; v_gene: TRBV19; abundance: NA; CDR3aa: CASSTGLATNYGYTF; CDR3nt: TGTGCCAGTAGTACCGGCCTGGCAACTAACTATGGCTACACCTTC
j_gene: TRBJ2-7; d_gene: NA; v_gene: TRBV6-5; abundance: NA; CDR3aa: CASRRSGEHRYRYF; CDR3nt: TGTGCCAGCAGACGATCGGGAGAGCACCGTTACCGGTACTTC
j_gene: TRBJ1-5; d_gene: NA; v_gene: TRBV20-1; abundance: few; CDR3aa: CSARAGTAFNQPQHF; CDR3nt: TGCAGTGCTAGAGCCGGCACGGCTTTCAATCAGCCCCAGCATTTT
j_gene: TRBJ1-1; d_gene: NA; v_gene: TRBV5-1; abundance: NA; CDR3aa: CASSFRVGDTEAFF; CDR3nt: TGCGCCAGCAGCTTCAGGGTGGGGGACACTGAAGCTTTCTTT
j_gene: TRBJ1-1; d_gene: NA; v_gene: TRBV30; abundance: once; CDR3aa: CAWSVRRPSNTEAFF; CDR3nt: TGTGCCTGGAGTGTACGGAGACCTTCGAACACTGAAGCTTTCTTT
j_gene: TRBJ2-5; d_gene: NA; v_gene: TRBV11-2; abundance: NA; CDR3aa: CASSMTQGWETQYF; CDR3nt: TGTGCCAGCAGCATGACCCAGGGGTGGGAGACCCAGTACTTC
j_gene: TRBJ1-1; d_gene: TRBD1; v_gene: TRBV29-1; abundance: NA; CDR3aa: CSVEGGQGAPTEAFF; CDR3nt: TGCAGCGTTGAAGGGGGTCAGGGGGCGCCCACTGAAGCTTTCTTT
j_gene: TRBJ2-1; d_gene: NA; v_gene: TRBV6-2/TRBV6-3; abundance: NA; CDR3aa: CASSRDLTVSPYNEQFF; CDR3nt: TGTGCCAGCAGCAGAGACCTGACAGTAAGTCCCTACAATGAGCAGTTCTTC
j_gene: TRBJ1-2; d_gene: TRBD1; v_gene: TRBV12-3/TRBV12-4; abundance: NA; CDR3aa: CASSGTGTGVYYGYTF; CDR3nt: TGTGCCAGCAGTGGTACCGGGACAGGGGTTTACTATGGCTACACCTTC
j_gene: TRBJ1-3; d_gene: TRBD1; v_gene: TRBV30; abundance: NA; CDR3aa: CAWSGTASGNTIYF; CDR3nt: TGTGCCTGGAGCGGGACAGCGTCTGGAAACACCATATATTTT
j_gene: TRBJ1-2; d_gene: NA; v_gene: TRBV27; abundance: NA; CDR3aa: CASSWQSNYGYTF; CDR3nt: TGTGCCAGCAGTTGGCAGTCTAACTATGGCTACACCTTC
j_gene: TRBJ2-3; d_gene: NA; v_gene: TRBV29-1; abundance: NA; CDR3aa: CSVKGASESPDTQYF; CDR3nt: TGCAGCGTCAAAGGGGCTAGCGAGAGTCCGGATACGCAGTATTTT
j_gene: TRBJ1-5; d_gene: NA; v_gene: TRBV6-2/TRBV6-3; abundance: NA; CDR3aa: CASSKLLTVSNQPQHF; CDR3nt: TGTGCCAGCAGTAAACTCCTGACGGTGAGCAATCAGCCCCAGCATTTT
j_gene: TRBJ2-3; d_gene: TRBD1; v_gene: TRBV29-1; abundance: few; CDR3aa: CSGDRGESTDTQYF; CDR3nt: TGCAGCGGGGACAGGGGCGAAAGCACAGATACGCAGTATTTT
j_gene: TRBJ2-1; d_gene: TRBD2; v_gene: TRBV6-6; abundance: NA; CDR3aa: CASRSGTSAYNEQFF; CDR3nt: TGTGCCAGCAGGTCCGGGACTAGCGCCTACAATGAGCAGTTCTTC
j_gene: TRBJ2-2; d_gene: TRBD2; v_gene: TRBV28; abundance: NA; CDR3aa: CASGEPDGTSPFGELFF; CDR3nt: TGTGCCAGCGGAGAACCAGACGGGACTAGCCCGTTCGGGGAGCTGTTTTTT
j_gene: TRBJ2-1; d_gene: NA; v_gene: TRBV27; abundance: NA; CDR3aa: CASSLSLGGEQFF; CDR3nt: TGTGCCAGCAGTTTGAGTTTAGGCGGTGAGCAGTTCTTC
j_gene: TRBJ1-1; d_gene: NA; v_gene: TRBV29-1; abundance: NA; CDR3aa: CSGSRVLGNTEAFF; CDR3nt: TGCAGCGGGTCGAGGGTTCTTGGGAACACTGAAGCTTTCTTT
j_gene: TRBJ2-7; d_gene: NA; v_gene: TRBV29-1; abundance: NA; CDR3aa: CSVEVPGSSYEQYF; CDR3nt: TGCAGCGTGGAAGTCCCGGGGAGCTCCTACGAGCAGTACTTC
j_gene: TRBJ2-7; d_gene: NA; v_gene: TRBV6-5; abundance: NA; CDR3aa: CASSSPFLTGTYEQYF; CDR3nt: TGTGCCAGCAGTTCCCCCTTTTTGACAGGTACCTACGAGCAGTACTTC
j_gene: TRBJ2-7; d_gene: TRBD1; v_gene: TRBV29-1; abundance: few; CDR3aa: CSVGTGTTYEQYF; CDR3nt: TGCAGCGTCGGGACAGGGACAACCTACGAGCAGTACTTC
j_gene: TRBJ2-1; d_gene: TRBD2; v_gene: TRBV29-1; abundance: NA; CDR3aa: CSVNRRLADNEQFF; CDR3nt: TGCAGCGTTAATAGGAGACTAGCGGACAATGAGCAGTTCTTC